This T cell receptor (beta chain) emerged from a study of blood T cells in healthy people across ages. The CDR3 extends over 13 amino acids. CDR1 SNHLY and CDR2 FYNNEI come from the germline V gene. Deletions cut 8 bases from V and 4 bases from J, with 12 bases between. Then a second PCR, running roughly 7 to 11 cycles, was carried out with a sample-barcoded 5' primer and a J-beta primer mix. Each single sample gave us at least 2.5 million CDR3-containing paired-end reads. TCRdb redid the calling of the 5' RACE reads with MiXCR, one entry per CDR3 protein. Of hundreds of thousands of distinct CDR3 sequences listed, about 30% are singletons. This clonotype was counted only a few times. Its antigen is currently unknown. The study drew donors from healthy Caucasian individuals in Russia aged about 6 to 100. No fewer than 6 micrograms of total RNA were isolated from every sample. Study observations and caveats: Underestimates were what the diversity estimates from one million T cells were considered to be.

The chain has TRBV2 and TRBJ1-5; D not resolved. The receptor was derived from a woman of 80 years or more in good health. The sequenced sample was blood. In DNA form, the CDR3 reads TGTGCCAGCGGACCGGAGATAAATCAGCCCCAGCATTTT. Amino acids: CASGPEINQPQHF.